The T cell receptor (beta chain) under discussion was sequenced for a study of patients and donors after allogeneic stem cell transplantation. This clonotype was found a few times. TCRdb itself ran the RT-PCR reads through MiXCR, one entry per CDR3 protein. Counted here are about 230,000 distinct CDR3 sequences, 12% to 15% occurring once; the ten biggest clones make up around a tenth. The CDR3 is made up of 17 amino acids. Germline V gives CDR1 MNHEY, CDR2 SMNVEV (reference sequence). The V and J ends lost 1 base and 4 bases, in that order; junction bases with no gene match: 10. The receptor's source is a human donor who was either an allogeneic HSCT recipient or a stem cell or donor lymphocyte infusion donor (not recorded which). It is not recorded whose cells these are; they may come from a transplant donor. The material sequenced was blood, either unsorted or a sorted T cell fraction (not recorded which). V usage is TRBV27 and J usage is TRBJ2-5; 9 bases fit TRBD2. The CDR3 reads CASSLLGLAGPLETQYF. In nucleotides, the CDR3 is TGTGCCAGCAGTTTATTAGGGCTAGCGGGGCCCCTAGAGACCCAGTACTTC.